This entry lists 8 T cell receptor beta chains sequenced from one sample in a study of shared clonotypes between healthy human individuals (dated by TCRdb to the early 2020s). CD8 naive samples were obtained by positive selection for CCR7 among CD45RO-negative cells, yielding a CD45RA+CCR7+ population from which TemRA cells were excluded. Libraries were built with the immunoSEQ multiplex PCR assay. TCRdb's version of the immuneACCESS table is confined to in-frame rearrangements and falls short of the full clone set. An unresolved V gene accounts for under half of the shortfall where checked; the remainder is of unknown origin. In this sample the table shows roughly 770,000 clones, roughly 96% of which occur a single time. The ten largest clonotypes hold about 0.25% of the sample. Sequenced: naive CD8+ T cells sorted from blood. The intended sense of this specimen's cell subset or site label: CD45RA+CCR7+. All receptors derive from a man aged 25 to 45 in good health.

This clone is a singleton in its sample. The CDR3 protein is CASTQGGVKENEQFF. The CDR3 DNA reads as TGTGCCAGCACGCAAGGGGGGGTGAAAGAGAATGAGCAGTTCTTC. This chain uses TRBV7-9 with TRBJ2-1, with a weak D call TRBD2 (7 bases). V lost 7 bases, J lost 7 bases, and 20 bases lay in between. The CDR3 spans 15 residues. The germline gives CDR1 SEHNR, CDR2 FQNEAQ (reference sequence).

The chain carries TRBV28 and TRBJ2-1; maybe TRBD1 (6 bases). With 6 bases removed from V and 5 bases from J, the gap between germline ends came to 23 bases. The CDR3 is 17 residues long. Germline V gene data show CDR1 as MDHEN and CDR2 as SYDVKM. The CDR3 is CASSRSGVRDPHNEQFF. In DNA form, the CDR3 reads TGTGCCAGCAGCCGATCAGGGGTCCGAGACCCTCACAATGAGCAGTTCTTC.

The V gene is TRBV18, the J gene TRBJ2-1; 8 nucleotides line up with TRBD1. J was trimmed by 5 bases and V by 0 bases; bases with no gene match: 3. The CDR3 runs to 15 residues. Germline V gene lookup returns CDR1 KGHSH and CDR2 LQKENI. CDR3 coding DNA: TGTGCCAGCTCACCACCAACGGGACAGGACAATGAGCAGTTCTTC. As protein: CASSPPTGQDNEQFF. The whole variable domain, remainder taken from reference TRBV18 and TRBJ2-1, is NAGVMQNPRHLVRRRGQEARLRCSPMKGHSHVYWYRQLPEEGLKFMVYLQKENIIDESGMPKERFSAEFPKEGPSILRIQQVVRGDSAAYFCASSPPTGQDNEQFFGPGTRLTVL.

Comments on this clone: Other DNA sequences within the sample encode an identical CDR3. J is TRBJ2-3 and V is TRBV20-1; D gene ambiguous. This CDR3 is 11 amino acids long. V shed 1 base and J shed 6 bases, with 5 bases lying between them. CDR1 is DFQATT, CDR2 SNEGSKA, per germline (reference sequence). The CDR3 is CSARVVDTQYF. The DNA of the CDR3 is TGCAGTGCTAGAGTAGTGGATACGCAGTATTTT.

The V and J genes are TRBV10-2 and TRBJ1-2, with D uncertain. Trimming stripped 1 base from V and 4 bases from J, with 7 bases between. The CDR3 is made up of 13 amino acids. From germline, CDR1 is WSHSY and CDR2 SAAADI. The CDR3 bases are TGCGCCAGCAGTGAGTTAAGGGTCTATGGCTACACCTTC. Translation gives CASSELRVYGYTF.

The rearrangement links TRBV18 to TRBJ2-7, with D perhaps matching TRBD1 (5 bases). Germline loops: CDR1 KGHSH, CDR2 LQKENI. This CDR3 comprises 16 residues. Trimming took 6 bases from V and 2 from J, leaving 20 bases between them. Written as DNA, the CDR3 is TGTGCCAGCTCCAGCCAGGGTAGGCGGTTCGCCTACGAGCAGTACTTC. Residues: CASSSQGRRFAYEQYF.

The table lists this clone with a count of one. The chain joins TRBV9 to TRBJ1-2; D ambiguous. The germline CDR1 and CDR2 sequences are SGDLS and YYNGEE. The CDR3 runs 13 residues. The V and J ends lost 2 bases and 4 bases respectively, with 9 bases between them. CDR3: CASSVDEGYGYTF. As DNA, the CDR3 is TGTGCCAGCAGCGTGGATGAAGGCTATGGCTACACCTTC. The full variable domain, its missing parts supplied by reference TRBV9 and TRBJ1-2, is DSGVTQTPKHLITATGQRVTLRCSPRSGDLSVYWYQQSLDQGLQFLIQYYNGEERAKGNILERFSAQQFPDLHSELNLSSLELGDSALYFCASSVDEGYGYTFGSGTRLTVV.

V is TRBV7-2 and J is TRBJ2-1, with a possible D match to TRBD1 (6 bases). Trimming took off 1 base at V and 1 base at J, with 8 bases between the two ends. CDR1 is SGHTA and CDR2 is FQGNSA in the germline V gene. The CDR3 is 15 amino acids. The CDR3 DNA sequence: TGTGCCAGCAGCTTAGACAGGGCATCCTACAATGAGCAGTTCTTC. Translating it yields CASSLDRASYNEQFF.